Following are 31 T cell receptor beta chains from one sample sequenced in a study of glioma-infiltrating T cells. Using RNA template, CDR3s of TCR alpha and beta were amplified with iRepertoire arm-PCR. MiXCR, applied by TCRdb to the multiplex PCR reads, yields one record per CDR3 protein. The repertoire has roughly 200,000 distinct CDR3 sequences, 32% of them found once; the top ten carry around 20%. The sample comprised glioma tissue, nonneoplastic brain tissue, or PBMCs (not recorded which). The receptors stem from a human donor with low-grade glioma or glioblastoma, undergoing nonglioma brain surgery, or in good health (not recorded which).

The chain couples TRBV11-2 to TRBJ2-5, with unresolved D. The CDR3 is 17 residues long. V gave up 0 bases and J gave up 1 base, with 15 bases separating them. Germline CDR1 is SGHAT and CDR2 is FQNNGV. The CDR3 DNA sequence: TGTGCCAGCAGCTTAGATACGATGCAGGCGAGCCAAGAGACCCAGTACTTC. Translating gives CASSLDTMQASQETQYF.

This clonotype was found many times. The chain joins TRBV20-1 to TRBJ2-5, with TRBD2 matching over 7 bases. CDR1 and CDR2 (germline): DFQATT, SNEGSKA (reference sequence). V was pared by 6 bases and J by 4 bases, with 14 bases of the junction left unmatched. The CDR3 is 15 residues long. The CDR3 spells CSAKPLAVGIETQYF. CDR3 in DNA: TGCAGTGCCAAGCCCCTAGCGGTTGGCATAGAGACCCAGTACTTC.

The sample holds many counts of this clonotype. The genes are TRBV4-2 and TRBJ2-7; 12 bases line up with TRBD1. The CDR3 extends over 17 amino acids. Germline loops: CDR1 LGHNA, CDR2 YNFKEQ. J lost 4 bases, V lost 3 bases, and 10 bases had no gene match. The CDR3 DNA sequence: TGTGCCAGCAGCCATACCGGGACAGGGGGCGCTGGGTACGAGCAGTACTTC. Translating gives CASSHTGTGGAGYEQYF.

Of note for this clonotype: One base away lies a much larger clone, so this may be a sequencing read error. This rearrangement joins TRBV18 to TRBJ2-6; perhaps D is TRBD1 or TRBD2 (5 bases each). The V and J ends lost 1 base and 0 bases respectively, with 16 bases between them. CDR1 is KGHSH and CDR2 is LQKENI in the germline V gene. The CDR3 runs 19 residues. CDR3 sequence: CASSPRSSGGTSGANVLTF. The CDR3 nucleotides read TGTGCCAGCTCACCACGGAGTAGTGGGGGAACCTCTGGGGCCAACGTCCTGACTTTC.

This clonotype occurred a few times. The chain carries TRBV20-1 and TRBJ2-6, with TRBD1 as a possible D gene (6 bases). The ends were cut back, 0 bases at V and 2 bases at J, with 14 bases in the middle. CDR3 length equals 17 residues. Germline V CDR1 and CDR2: DFQATT, SNEGSKA (reference sequence). DNA for the CDR3: TGCAGTGCTAGAGATGCAGGGGACGGGACTGGGGCCAACGTCCTGACTTTC. This sequence encodes CSARDAGDGTGANVLTF.

Worth noting for this clonotype: A much larger clone sits a single nucleotide away, making a read error possible. The chain uses TRBV24-1 and TRBJ2-7; 9 positions agree with TRBD2. The J call may be in error: the DNA end matches TRBJ2-1 better. CDR1 KGHDR and CDR2 SFDVKD come from the germline V gene. The CDR3 sequence is 16 residues long. CDR3 sequence (DNA): TGTGCCACCAGTGATAATGCGGGAGGGTTACCCAATAAGCAGTTCTTC. Translated: CATSDNAGGLPNKQFF.

This clonotype was picked up many times. The rearrangement joins TRBV4-2 to TRBJ2-5; D is perhaps TRBD2 (5 bases). Per germline, CDR1 LGHNA and CDR2 YNFKEQ. Trimming shortened V by 5 bases and J by 1 base, and 17 bases separated the two germline ends. The CDR3 consists of 16 residues. CDR3 protein: CASSSRVLDSQETQYF. CDR3 sequence (DNA): TGTGCCAGCAGCAGTAGGGTATTGGACTCCCAAGAGACCCAGTACTTC.

V is TRBV27 and J is TRBJ2-7; D unclear. Between the trimmed V and J ends, which lost 3 bases and 4 bases, there was a span of 13 bases. This CDR3 contains 14 residues. The germline V gene encodes CDR1 MNHEY and CDR2 SMNVEV (reference sequence). CDR3 region: CASSFPTVGYEQYF. In DNA, the CDR3 is TGTGCCAGCAGTTTCCCGACGGTGGGTTACGAGCAGTACTTC.

This clonotype has at least ten counts. The chain joins TRBV7-7 to TRBJ2-1; TRBD2 aligns across 7 bases. CDR1 SSHAT and CDR2 FNYEAQ come from the germline V gene (reference sequence). J was trimmed by 2 bases and V by 5 bases; bases with no gene match: 3. The CDR3 contains 14 residues. CDR3 in amino acids: CASSPSGAYNEQFF. DNA for the CDR3: TGTGCCAGCAGCCCTAGCGGAGCCTACAATGAGCAGTTCTTC.

This clonotype came up a few times. V is TRBV10-3 and J is TRBJ2-7, with TRBD2 matching 12 bases. The CDR3 sequence is 15 residues long. From germline, CDR1 is ENHRY and CDR2 SYGVKD. Losses at the gene ends were 2 bases for V and 4 bases for J; bases not matched to a gene: 3. CDR3 in amino acids: CAISESLAGGYEQYF. The CDR3 region has the DNA TGTGCCATCAGTGAGAGTCTAGCGGGAGGGTACGAGCAGTACTTC.

This clonotype was recorded many times. The rearrangement joins TRBV7-2 to TRBJ2-3; no reliable D call. This CDR3 is built from 16 residues. Per the germline V gene, CDR1 is SGHTA and CDR2 is FQGNSA. Between the trimmed V and J ends, which lost 2 bases and 5 bases, there was a span of 17 bases. DNA for the CDR3: TGTGCCAGCAGCTTAATGGTCTCTCGCTGGCAAGATACGCAGTATTTT. It is translated as CASSLMVSRWQDTQYF.

This clonotype occurred many times. The chain has TRBV7-9 and TRBJ1-1, with 7 bases aligning to TRBD1. Germline V lookup: CDR1 SEHNR, CDR2 FQNEAQ (reference sequence). The CDR3 covers 12 residues. The ends lost 8 bases at V and 0 bases at J; junction bases unmatched: 0. The CDR3 spells CASGQVNTEAFF. The CDR3 region has the DNA TGTGCCAGCGGACAGGTGAACACTGAAGCTTTCTTT.

In this sample, this clonotype turned up once. The chain carries TRBV2 and TRBJ2-2; TRBD2 matches at 10 bases. Per the germline V gene, CDR1 is SNHLY and CDR2 is FYNNEI. This CDR3 has 16 amino acids. Trimming removed 4 bases from V and 1 base from J; junction bases left unmatched: 3. Here the CDR3 reads CASSVRTSGNTGELFF. The CDR3 DNA follows: TGTGCCAGCAGTGTACGGACTAGCGGGAACACCGGGGAGCTGTTTTTT.

This clonotype was seen ten or more times. CDR3: CASSQRLGGTQYF. Written as DNA, the CDR3 is TGTGCCAGCAGCCAGAGACTAGGGGGGACCCAGTACTTC. The chain recombines TRBV3-1 with TRBJ2-5; D may correspond to TRBD1 or TRBD2 (6 bases each). V dropped 3 bases and J dropped 7 bases, with 12 bases sitting between them. There are 13 residues in the CDR3. In germline, CDR1 is LGHDT, CDR2 YNNKEL (reference sequence).

The chain links TRBV19 to TRBJ1-2; D gene uncertain. This CDR3 region has 15 residues. Per the germline V gene, CDR1 is LNHDA and CDR2 is SQIVND (reference sequence). The V end was cut by 3 bases, the J end by 0 bases, with 11 bases between. The CDR3 DNA sequence: TGTGCCAGTAGTATTTCGGCAGGATCTAACTATGGCTACACCTTC. Its translation is CASSISAGSNYGYTF. Full variable domain (missing parts from reference TRBV19 and TRBJ1-2): DGGITQSPKYLFRKEGQNVTLSCEQNLNHDAMYWYRQDPGQGLRLIYYSQIVNDFQKGDIAEGYSVSREKKESFPLTVTSAQKNPTAFYLCASSISAGSNYGYTFGSGTRLTVV.

CDR3 loop: CASSPGGTSGRNEQFF. The CDR3 nucleotides read TGCGCCAGCAGCCCAGGTGGGACTAGCGGGAGGAATGAGCAGTTCTTC. The chain uses TRBV5-1 and TRBJ2-1, with 15 bases lining up with TRBD2. Germline V CDR1 and CDR2: SGHRS, YFSETQ. The CDR3 extends over 16 amino acids. J was trimmed by 7 bases and V by 4 bases; bases with no gene match: 6.

This clonotype came up a few times. This chain connects TRBV5-1 to TRBJ2-5, with D unresolved. Germline lookup yields CDR1 SGHRS and CDR2 YFSETQ. This CDR3 has 14 amino acids. V shed 0 bases and J shed 5 bases, with 11 bases lying between them. The CDR3 is CASSLALNKETQYF. The CDR3 nucleotides read TGCGCCAGCAGCTTGGCTCTAAATAAGGAGACCCAGTACTTC. The variable domain in full, with the rest retrieved from reference TRBV5-1 and TRBJ2-5, is KAGVTQTPRYLIKTRGQQVTLSCSPISGHRSVSWYQQTPGQGLQFLFEYFSETQRNKGNFPGRFSGRQFSNSRSEMNVSTLELGDSALYLCASSLALNKETQYFGPGTRLLVL.

On this clonotype: A much larger clone sits a single nucleotide away, making a read error possible. V is TRBV19 and J is TRBJ1-5; 8 bases line up with TRBD1. This CDR3 contains 14 residues. Germline-derived CDR1 and CDR2 are LNHDA and SQIVND (reference sequence). The CDR3 reads CASSLGQANKPQHF. CDR3 bases: TGTGCCAGTAGCCTGGGACAGGCCAATAAGCCCCAGCATTTT.

The J gene is TRBJ2-2, the V gene TRBV3-1, with D perhaps given as TRBD1 or TRBD2 (5 bases each). This CDR3 comprises 15 residues. Looked up from germline, CDR1 is LGHDT and CDR2 is YNNKEL (reference sequence). V was pared by 4 bases and J by 6 bases, with 15 bases between. The CDR3 sequence is CASSPRLGVAGELFF. CDR3 in DNA: TGTGCCAGCAGCCCGCGATTGGGGGTCGCCGGGGAGCTGTTTTTT. Filled out from reference TRBV3-1 and TRBJ2-2, the complete variable domain reads DTAVSQTPKYLVTQMGNDKSIKCEQNLGHDTMYWYKQDSKKFLKIMFSYNNKELIINETVPNRFSPKSPDKAHLNLHINSLELGDSAVYFCASSPRLGVAGELFFGEGSRLTVL.

At least ten counts were recorded for this clonotype. The chain carries TRBV20-1 and TRBJ2-7, with 8 bases identical to TRBD2. J gave up 7 bases and V 3 bases, and 11 bases lay outside the gene matches. Germline lookup yields CDR1 DFQATT and CDR2 SNEGSKA (reference sequence). This CDR3 has 14 amino acids. CDR3 sequence reads: CSASSVAGNWEQYF. As DNA, the CDR3 is TGCAGTGCTAGCAGTGTAGCGGGAAATTGGGAGCAGTACTTC.

In regard to this clonotype: With a much larger clone just one base away, this may be a read error. The chain uses TRBV2 and TRBJ2-7; the match to TRBD2 covers 13 bases. The germline V gene has CDR1 SNHLY and CDR2 FYNNEI. The CDR3 runs 15 residues. For the CDR3, the DNA is TGTGACAGCAGTGGTACTAGCGGGAGGGCCATCGAGCAGTACTTC. Its translation is CDSSGTSGRAIEQYF.

Worth noting for this clonotype: This could be a read error, since a much larger clone is one nucleotide away. V is TRBV7-2 and J is TRBJ2-7; weak D call: TRBD2 (6 bases). CDR1 and CDR2 (germline): SGHTA, FQGNSA. This CDR3 is 14 amino acids long. V was trimmed by 9 bases and J by 1 base, leaving 16 bases between them. The CDR3 DNA follows: TGTGCCAGAAGCGTAGCGGTCACATCCTACGAGCAGTACTTC. Translating it yields CARSVAVTSYEQYF.

This clonotype appeared a few times. The J gene is TRBJ2-7, the V gene TRBV10-3; D might be TRBD2 (6 bases). The germline V gene has CDR1 ENHRY and CDR2 SYGVKD. V lost 7 bases and J 2 bases, leaving 12 bases between the germline ends. The CDR3 is made up of 13 amino acids. The CDR3 bases are TGTGCCATCAACGTCGGGGGAGCCTACGAGCAGTACTTC. Protein: CAINVGGAYEQYF.

This clonotype was seen at least ten times. V gene TRBV12-3 or TRBV12-4 combines with J gene TRBJ2-4; D perhaps matches TRBD2 (5 bases). The CDR3 is 11 amino acids. The ends were cut back, 4 bases at V and 10 bases at J, with 8 bases in the middle. The CDR3 coding sequence is TGTGCCAGCAGTTCCGGGATTATTCAGTACTTC. Its translation: CASSSGIIQYF.

Details on this clonotype: A clone one base away is much larger, so this may be a read error. The conserved phenylalanine or tryptophan normally closing the CDR3 is absent here, so this likely arose from a read error. V is TRBV10-3 and J is TRBJ2-1, with 9 bases matching TRBD2. The CDR3 is 12 residues long. J was trimmed by 6 bases and V by 10 bases; bases with no gene match: 4. CDR1 is ENHRY, CDR2 SYGVKD, per germline. CDR3 residues: CATLSGGNEQFS. In DNA form, the CDR3 reads TGTGCCACCCTTAGCGGGGGCAATGAGCAGTTCTCC.

J is TRBJ2-7 and V is TRBV27, with D perhaps matching TRBD2 (5 bases). The CDR3 consists of 13 residues. V was cut by 6 bases and J by 2 bases, with 11 bases left in between. CDR1 and CDR2 (germline): MNHEY, SMNVEV (reference sequence). The CDR3 coding sequence is TGTGCCAGCAGGAGGGAGAGAACCTACGAGCAGTACTTC. This sequence encodes CASRRERTYEQYF.

This clonotype has at least ten counts. The chain's CDR3 is CAMAGQGNEQFF. CDR3 DNA sequence: TGTGCCATGGCAGGACAGGGCAATGAGCAGTTCTTC. The chain uses TRBV10-3 and TRBJ2-1; 8 bases map to TRBD1. In germline, CDR1 is ENHRY, CDR2 SYGVKD. With 9 bases clipped from V and 6 bases from J, the junction kept 4 bases outside the gene matches. The CDR3 totals 12 residues.

This clonotype was observed at least ten times. This rearrangement joins TRBV12-5 to TRBJ1-6; D not certain. V was pared by 1 base and J by 14 bases, with 9 bases between. CDR1 LGHNT and CDR2 FRNRAP come from the germline V gene. This CDR3 contains 12 residues. The CDR3 region is CASGLGSSALHF. Here the CDR3 DNA reads TGTGCTAGTGGTTTGGGGTCTTCGGCCCTCCACTTT. Together with reference TRBV12-5 and TRBJ1-6, the CDR3 gives the full variable domain: DARVTQTPRHKVTEMGQEVTMRCQPILGHNTVFWYRQTMMQGLELLAYFRNRAPLDDSGMPKDRFSAEMPDATLATLKIQPSEPRDSAVYFCASGLGSSALHFGNGTRLTVT.

On this clonotype itself: A much larger clone lies one base from this, so it may be a read error. The chain joins TRBV29-1 to TRBJ2-7, with a tentative D call TRBD2 (5 bases). CDR1 and CDR2 from the germline V gene are SQVTM and ANQGSEA. The CDR3 is 12 amino acids. CDR3 nucleotides: TGCAGCGTGCGGAGCGGTGGATACGAGCAGAACTTC. Residues: CSVRSGGYEQNF.

This clonotype was seen only once. Relative to the germline gene, one junction end is altered; a read error may explain this. The gene calls are TRBV6-2 or TRBV6-3 and TRBJ1-1, with D hard to call. CDR1 is MNHEY and CDR2 is SVGEGT in the germline V gene. The CDR3 totals 11 residues. In DNA form, the CDR3 reads TGCGCCAGCAGGAACGGGATTGAAGCTTTCTTT. Protein: CASRNGIEAFF.

In its sample, this clonotype was seen once. The junction departs from the called germline gene at one end, perhaps through a read error. The chain joins TRBV20-1 to TRBJ2-7; TRBD1 aligns across 7 bases. The CDR3 loop spans 15 amino acids. CDR1 DFQATT and CDR2 SNEGSKA come from the germline V gene (reference sequence). DNA for the CDR3: TGCAGTGCTAGATGGACCAGGACAGGAGTCGACGAGCGGTACTTC. Encoded protein: CSARWTRTGVDERYF.